A selection of T cell receptor beta chains follows, all from one sample in a study of blood T cell repertoires in COVID-19. Sequenced by immunoSEQ multiplex PCR; TCRdb stores in-frame clones only, minus some. Of approximately 98,000 clones in the sample, about two thirds are singletons; the top ten hold 1.8%. Material for sequencing was peripheral blood. These receptors all come from a woman between 35 and 50 years old with acute or convalescent COVID-19. Both conserved end residues are part of each CDR3. D genes are given only for firm matches. Where a row states a size, it is once, few, many or the class of an expanded clone; other rows omit it.

V gene: TRBV30; clone size: -; D gene: TRBD1; J gene: TRBJ2-2; CDR3 protein: CAWAGTVNTGELFF; CDR3 DNA: TGTGCCTGGGCCGGGACAGTTAACACCGGGGAGCTGTTTTTT
V gene: TRBV4-3; clone size: -; D gene: -; J gene: TRBJ2-3; CDR3 protein: CASSQELATDTQYF; CDR3 DNA: TGCGCCAGCAGCCAAGAACTAGCCACAGATACGCAGTATTTT
V gene: TRBV29-1; clone size: -; D gene: -; J gene: TRBJ1-2; CDR3 protein: CSVGEGIPYGYTF; CDR3 DNA: TGCAGCGTCGGGGAGGGGATCCCCTATGGCTACACCTTC
V gene: TRBV28; clone size: -; D gene: TRBD1; J gene: TRBJ2-7; CDR3 protein: CASGKTGYYEQYF; CDR3 DNA: TGTGCCAGCGGGAAGACAGGGTACTACGAGCAGTACTTC
V gene: TRBV5-1; clone size: -; D gene: TRBD1; J gene: TRBJ2-7; CDR3 protein: CASSLPNRGHEQYF; CDR3 DNA: TGCGCCAGCAGCTTGCCGAACAGGGGTCACGAGCAGTACTTC
V gene: TRBV15; clone size: medium-sized; D gene: -; J gene: TRBJ1-4; CDR3 protein: CATSRDFNEKLFF; CDR3 DNA: TGTGCCACCAGCAGAGACTTCAATGAAAAACTGTTTTTT
V gene: TRBV19; clone size: -; D gene: TRBD1; J gene: TRBJ1-1; CDR3 protein: CASSIGTGKAFF; CDR3 DNA: TGTGCCAGTAGTATAGGGACAGGGAAAGCTTTCTTT
V gene: TRBV7-2; clone size: -; D gene: TRBD1; J gene: TRBJ1-2; CDR3 protein: CASSPDRGQGGYTF; CDR3 DNA: TGTGCCAGCAGCCCCGACAGGGGCCAGGGTGGCTACACCTTC
V gene: TRBV6-5; clone size: -; D gene: TRBD2; J gene: TRBJ2-1; CDR3 protein: CASGVGTTATHEQFF; CDR3 DNA: TGTGCCAGCGGAGTCGGGACTACAGCTACACATGAGCAGTTCTTC
V gene: TRBV27; clone size: -; D gene: TRBD1; J gene: TRBJ1-2; CDR3 protein: CASSFPTGYNYGYTF; CDR3 DNA: TGTGCCAGCAGTTTTCCGACAGGGTACAACTATGGCTACACCTTC
V gene: TRBV3-1/TRBV3-2; clone size: once; D gene: TRBD2; J gene: TRBJ2-3; CDR3 protein: CASSARGLAGGIQTNTQYF; CDR3 DNA: TGTGCCAGCAGCGCCCGCGGACTAGCGGGGGGGATTCAGACAAATACGCAGTATTTT
V gene: TRBV6-1; clone size: -; D gene: -; J gene: TRBJ2-4; CDR3 protein: CASSEFGGKNIQYF; CDR3 DNA: TGTGCCAGCAGTGAATTTGGCGGCAAAAACATTCAGTACTTC
V gene: TRBV6-2/TRBV6-3; clone size: -; D gene: TRBD1; J gene: TRBJ2-7; CDR3 protein: CASSIQGGEQYF; CDR3 DNA: TGTGCCAGCAGCATACAGGGGGGCGAGCAGTACTTC
V gene: TRBV5-1; clone size: -; D gene: TRBD1; J gene: TRBJ2-3; CDR3 protein: CASSLGTGGTDTQYF; CDR3 DNA: TGCGCCAGCAGCTTGGGGACAGGGGGCACAGATACGCAGTATTTT
V gene: TRBV6-6; clone size: few; D gene: TRBD1; J gene: TRBJ1-5; CDR3 protein: CASSYGDRRNQPQHF; CDR3 DNA: TGTGCCAGCAGTTACGGGGACAGACGCAATCAGCCCCAGCATTTT
V gene: TRBV7-6; clone size: few; D gene: TRBD1; J gene: TRBJ2-7; CDR3 protein: CASSLALGTGYDEQYF; CDR3 DNA: TGTGCCAGCAGCTTAGCGCTAGGGACAGGGTACGACGAGCAGTACTTC
V gene: TRBV7-2; clone size: -; D gene: -; J gene: TRBJ2-7; CDR3 protein: CASSLGTKSYEQYF; CDR3 DNA: TGTGCCAGCAGCTTAGGGACTAAATCCTACGAGCAGTACTTC
V gene: TRBV5-1; clone size: -; D gene: -; J gene: TRBJ1-1; CDR3 protein: CASSTQQGLNTEAFF; CDR3 DNA: TGCGCCAGCAGCACACAACAGGGATTGAACACTGAAGCTTTCTTT
V gene: TRBV7-6; clone size: -; D gene: TRBD2; J gene: TRBJ2-1; CDR3 protein: CASSLFAGGYSYNEQFF; CDR3 DNA: TGTGCCAGCAGCTTATTTGCGGGGGGATACTCCTACAATGAGCAGTTCTTC
V gene: TRBV6-1; clone size: few; D gene: -; J gene: TRBJ1-5; CDR3 protein: CASSEGEGSNQPQHF; CDR3 DNA: TGTGCCAGCAGTGAGGGAGAGGGTAGCAATCAGCCCCAGCATTTT
V gene: TRBV2; clone size: once; D gene: -; J gene: TRBJ1-4; CDR3 protein: CASSEAWEWEEKLFF; CDR3 DNA: TGTGCCAGCAGTGAAGCTTGGGAATGGGAGGAAAAACTGTTTTTT
V gene: TRBV30; clone size: -; D gene: -; J gene: TRBJ2-7; CDR3 protein: CAWSAGVGEQYF; CDR3 DNA: TGTGCCTGGAGTGCGGGGGTCGGCGAGCAGTACTTC
V gene: TRBV7-2; clone size: -; D gene: -; J gene: TRBJ2-2; CDR3 protein: CASSFQVGDGELFF; CDR3 DNA: TGTGCCAGCAGCTTTCAGGTTGGCGACGGGGAGCTGTTTTTT
V gene: TRBV6-5; clone size: -; D gene: TRBD1; J gene: TRBJ1-2; CDR3 protein: CASSHRDRSGGYTF; CDR3 DNA: TGTGCCAGCAGCCACCGGGACAGAAGTGGGGGCTACACCTTC
V gene: TRBV4-3; clone size: few; D gene: -; J gene: TRBJ1-3; CDR3 protein: CASSPKVQPGNTIYF; CDR3 DNA: TGCGCCAGCAGCCCCAAAGTACAACCTGGAAACACCATATATTTT
V gene: TRBV6-5; clone size: once; D gene: -; J gene: TRBJ2-3; CDR3 protein: CASSYSRAGGTDTQYF; CDR3 DNA: TGTGCCAGCAGTTACTCGAGGGCAGGGGGCACAGATACGCAGTATTTT
V gene: TRBV11-2; clone size: few; D gene: -; J gene: TRBJ1-4; CDR3 protein: CASSSTGGEKLFF; CDR3 DNA: TGTGCCAGCAGCTCGACGGGTGGTGAAAAACTGTTTTTT
V gene: TRBV3-1/TRBV3-2; clone size: -; D gene: -; J gene: TRBJ2-2; CDR3 protein: CASSQPSPETGELFF; CDR3 DNA: TGTGCCAGCAGCCAACCTAGCCCCGAAACCGGGGAGCTGTTTTTT
V gene: TRBV5-6; clone size: once; D gene: TRBD1; J gene: TRBJ2-3; CDR3 protein: CASSWGTASTDTQYF; CDR3 DNA: TGTGCCAGCAGTTGGGGGACAGCTAGCACAGATACGCAGTATTTT
V gene: TRBV5-6; clone size: medium-sized; D gene: -; J gene: TRBJ1-2; CDR3 protein: CASSLWAGLFYGYTF; CDR3 DNA: TGTGCCAGCAGCTTATGGGCAGGGCTTTTCTATGGCTACACCTTC
V gene: TRBV15; clone size: once; D gene: TRBD2; J gene: TRBJ2-3; CDR3 protein: CATSYESGGAGDTQYF; CDR3 DNA: TGTGCCACCAGCTACGAGAGCGGGGGGGCGGGAGATACGCAGTATTTT